This T cell receptor beta chain was sequenced for a study of blood T cells in healthy people across ages. Overall study: Capture via template switching afforded approximately one barcoded beta molecule per two T cells. Study-level findings and limits: Estimates of total diversity, which came from one million sequenced T cells, were considered to be underestimates.

About this clonotype itself: What it binds is unknown.

The second PCR ran roughly 6 to 11 cycles with a sample-barcoded 5' primer and J-beta primers. Each CDR3 protein gets one entry after TCRdb re-called the 5' RACE reads with MiXCR. The repertoire holds some 1.5 million distinct CDR3 sequences, with 42% as singletons. Germline V gene sequence: CDR1 SGHVS, CDR2 FQNEAQ. The CDR3 length is 15 residues. V lost 4 bases, J lost 3 bases, and 14 bases lay in between. V gene TRBV7-8 combines with J gene TRBJ2-3, with D tentatively TRBD1 (5 bases). The sequence was obtained from a young woman in good health. The sequenced sample was blood. The CDR3 loop is CASSWGRLLTDTQYF. DNA for the CDR3: TGTGCCAGCAGCTGGGGCAGGCTCTTAACAGATACGCAGTATTTT.